These 27 T cell receptor beta chains were sequenced from one sample in a study of technical replicates of blood from several donors. Generated by immunoSEQ multiplex PCR, the TCRdb table keeps only in-frame clones and is missing some. The sample has about 80,000 clones, 95% to 98% seen once. Sequenced input: T cells isolated from PBMCs. These receptor sequences come from a human donor in good health.

J is TRBJ2-5 and V is TRBV28, with 9 bases lining up with TRBD1. Germline CDR1 reads MDHEN; CDR2 reads SYDVKM. With 5 bases clipped from V and 4 bases from J, the junction kept 8 bases outside the gene matches. The CDR3 sequence is 15 residues long. DNA of the CDR3: TGTGCCAGCAGTCCGCCGTACAGGGGGCGAGAGACCCAGTACTTC. Residues: CASSPPYRGRETQYF.

V is TRBV19 and J is TRBJ1-2; no firm D call. This CDR3 spans 16 amino acids. From germline, CDR1 is LNHDA and CDR2 SQIVND (reference sequence). Deletions cut 0 bases from V and 8 bases from J, with 19 bases between. CDR3: CASSIDPWTGGEGYTF. The CDR3 nucleotides are TGTGCCAGTAGTATAGATCCCTGGACGGGAGGAGAGGGCTACACCTTC.

V usage is TRBV4-1 and J usage is TRBJ2-5, with 7 positions matching TRBD1. Looked up from germline, CDR1 is MGHRA and CDR2 is YSYEKL. This CDR3 spans 14 amino acids. J gave up 3 bases and V 3 bases, and 4 bases lay outside the gene matches. The CDR3 here is CASSHPDREETQYF. The CDR3 nucleotides read TGCGCCAGCAGCCACCCTGACAGGGAAGAGACCCAGTACTTC.

The chain couples TRBV10-3 to TRBJ2-7, with 11 bases aligning to TRBD2. Germline loops: CDR1 ENHRY, CDR2 SYGVKD. The ends lost 0 bases at V and 3 bases at J; junction bases unmatched: 1. The CDR3 consists of 15 residues. CDR3: CAISESLAGVYEQYF. The CDR3 region has the DNA TGTGCCATCAGTGAGTCACTAGCGGGGGTCTACGAGCAGTACTTC.

The chain is built from TRBV7-2 and TRBJ2-5; the D is unclear. Trimming took off 1 base at V and 5 bases at J, with 5 bases between the two ends. CDR3 size: 12 residues. From germline, CDR1 is SGHTA and CDR2 FQGNSA. The DNA of the CDR3 is TGTGCCAGCAGCTTAGGCAGGGAGACCCAGTACTTC. Its protein is CASSLGRETQYF.

J is TRBJ2-2 and V is TRBV7-3; D call uncertain. CDR1 SGHTA and CDR2 FQGTGA come from the germline V gene. The CDR3 sequence is 15 residues long. V was trimmed by 1 base and J by 3 bases, leaving 9 bases between them. The CDR3 region has the DNA TGTGCCAGCAGCTTAAGGCACAGTTACACCGGGGAGCTGTTTTTT. As protein: CASSLRHSYTGELFF. The whole variable domain, filled in from reference TRBV7-3 and TRBJ2-2, reads GAGVSQTPSNKVTEKGKYVELRCDPISGHTALYWYRQSLGQGPEFLIYFQGTGAADDSGLPNDRFFAVRPEGSVSTLKIQRTERGDSAVYLCASSLRHSYTGELFFGEGSRLTVL.

This clone has just one count. The rearrangement uses TRBV5-1 and TRBJ2-5; a possible D gene is TRBD2 (5 bases). Germline V gives CDR1 SGHRS, CDR2 YFSETQ. The CDR3 contains 16 residues. V lost 4 bases to trimming and J lost 5 bases, with 21 bases between them. CDR3 nucleotide sequence: TGCGCCAGCAGCCGCGACCGGGGAGTAGGAGGCGAGACCCAGTACTTC. Its translation is CASSRDRGVGGETQYF.

V usage is TRBV7-6 and J usage is TRBJ2-6; TRBD1 matches at 9 bases. The CDR3 is made up of 17 amino acids. With V trimmed by 3 bases and J by 2 bases, 5 bases remained unmatched. Germline values: CDR1 SGHVS, CDR2 FNYEAQ. The CDR3: CASSFGTGSAGANVLTF. In DNA, the CDR3 is TGTGCCAGCAGCTTTGGGACAGGGTCAGCTGGGGCCAACGTCCTGACTTTC. The full variable domain, its missing parts supplied by reference TRBV7-6 and TRBJ2-6, is GAGVSQSPRYKVTKRGQDVALRCDPISGHVSLYWYRQALGQGPEFLTYFNYEAQQDKSGLPNDRFSAERPEGSISTLTIQRTEQRDSAMYRCASSFGTGSAGANVLTFGAGSRLTVL.

This rearrangement joins TRBV29-1 to TRBJ2-7, with 8 bases aligning to TRBD1. Per germline, CDR1 SQVTM and CDR2 ANQGSEA. This CDR3 contains 15 residues. V was clipped by 3 bases and J by 0 bases; unmatched bases: 7. CDR3 nucleotide sequence: TGCAGCGTTGACACAGGACAGGGACTCTCCTACGAGCAGTACTTC. It is translated as CSVDTGQGLSYEQYF.

V gene TRBV9 combines with J gene TRBJ1-2; a possible D gene is TRBD1 (5 bases). Trimming shortened V by 0 bases and J by 7 bases, and 13 bases separated the two germline ends. Germline assignment: CDR1 SGDLS and CDR2 YYNGEE. CDR3 size: 14 residues. Written as DNA, the CDR3 is TGTGCCAGCAGCGTAGCTTCCAGGGAGGCTGGCTACACCTTC. Protein sequence: CASSVASREAGYTF.

The chain uses TRBV11-2 and TRBJ2-5; the match to TRBD1 covers 7 bases. The CDR3 consists of 16 residues. Germline V gene lookup returns CDR1 SGHAT and CDR2 FQNNGV. J gave up 2 bases and V 6 bases, and 12 bases lay outside the gene matches. The CDR3 spells CASSSAWTGLQETQYF. CDR3 in DNA: TGTGCCAGCAGTTCTGCATGGACAGGCCTACAAGAGACCCAGTACTTC. Complete variable domain (other parts from reference TRBV11-2 and TRBJ2-5): EAGVAQSPRYKIIEKRQSVAFWCNPISGHATLYWYQQILGQGPKLLIQFQNNGVVDDSQLPKDRFSAERLKGVDSTLKIQPAKLEDSAVYLCASSSAWTGLQETQYFGPGTRLLVL.

J is TRBJ2-7 and V is TRBV9; D perhaps matches TRBD2 (6 bases). CDR1 is SGDLS and CDR2 is YYNGEE in the germline V gene. The CDR3 contains 14 residues. V was shortened by 4 bases and J by 3 bases, with 14 bases between the two germline ends. The CDR3 bases are TGTGCCAGCAGCATATTATCGGGGGACTACGAGCAGTACTTC. Its translation is CASSILSGDYEQYF.

The CDR3 protein is CASTLDRGVYEQYF. The CDR3 DNA reads as TGTGCCAGCACCTTAGACAGGGGGGTATACGAGCAGTACTTC. The V gene is TRBV5-8, the J gene TRBJ2-7; TRBD1 matches 9 bases. This CDR3 spans 14 amino acids. In germline, CDR1 is SGHTS, CDR2 YDEGEE. V lost 6 bases, J lost 4 bases, and 8 bases stayed unmatched.

This clone is a singleton in its sample. The chain recombines TRBV7-3 with TRBJ2-1; 11 nucleotides line up with TRBD2. This CDR3 spans 15 amino acids. Germline trimming cut 5 bases from V and 8 bases from J; bases unmatched to any gene: 8. Germline V gene data show CDR1 as SGHTA and CDR2 as FQGTGA. DNA for the CDR3: TGTGCCAGCAGCCCGCAACTAGCGGGAGCGCATGAGCAGTTCTTC. It translates to CASSPQLAGAHEQFF. The full variable domain, its missing parts supplied by reference TRBV7-3 and TRBJ2-1, is GAGVSQTPSNKVTEKGKYVELRCDPISGHTALYWYRQSLGQGPEFLIYFQGTGAADDSGLPNDRFFAVRPEGSVSTLKIQRTERGDSAVYLCASSPQLAGAHEQFFGPGTRLTVL.

The chain uses TRBV9 and TRBJ2-3; TRBD2 matches 8 bases. Germline CDR1 SGDLS, CDR2 YYNGEE. V gave up 4 bases and J gave up 4 bases; unmatched junction bases: 5. The CDR3 covers 14 residues. The chain's CDR3 is CASSPQTSADTQYF. CDR3 sequence (DNA): TGTGCCAGCAGCCCTCAGACTAGCGCAGATACGCAGTATTTT.

The V and J genes are TRBV4-1 and TRBJ1-2; TRBD1 agrees at 9 bases. Germline V gene sequence: CDR1 MGHRA, CDR2 YSYEKL. The junction had 3 bases not matched to a gene; V was cut back by 0 bases and J by 4 bases. The CDR3 is 15 amino acids. The CDR3 DNA sequence: TGCGCCAGCAGCCAAGATGGGACAGGGCTCTATGGCTACACCTTC. Protein sequence: CASSQDGTGLYGYTF.

The chain combines TRBV5-1 with TRBJ2-3, with 9 nucleotides matching TRBD1. CDR3 length: 14 residues. The junction had 7 bases not matched to a gene; V was cut back by 5 bases and J by 6 bases. CDR1 and CDR2 (germline): SGHRS, YFSETQ. The CDR3 sequence: CASRGTGRSDTQYF. The DNA for the CDR3 is TGCGCCAGCAGGGGGACAGGGCGTTCGGATACGCAGTATTTT.

The rearrangement uses TRBV30 and TRBJ2-1; 9 nucleotides agree with TRBD2. CDR3 length: 14 amino acids. V lost 5 bases to trimming and J lost 4 bases; unmatched junction nucleotides: 6. The germline V gene has CDR1 GTSNPN and CDR2 SVGIG (reference sequence). The CDR3 loop is CAWVRREGYNEQFF. CDR3 DNA sequence: TGTGCCTGGGTGAGGCGGGAGGGGTACAATGAGCAGTTCTTC.

The V and J genes are TRBV27 and TRBJ2-7; 8 nucleotides align to TRBD1. Unmatched junction bases numbered 4, after V lost 6 bases and J lost 3 bases. CDR1 is MNHEY, CDR2 SMNVEV, per germline (reference sequence). CDR3 size: 13 residues. The CDR3 is CASRRTGSYEQYF. CDR3 DNA: TGTGCCAGCAGGCGGACAGGGAGCTACGAGCAGTACTTC.

The chain carries TRBV19 and TRBJ2-7; D unclear. There are 13 residues in the CDR3. The V end lost 3 bases, the J end lost 3 bases, and 9 bases lay between the germline ends. Germline V gene lookup returns CDR1 LNHDA and CDR2 SQIVND (reference sequence). CDR3 loop: CASSIDQRYEQYF. The DNA of the CDR3 is TGTGCCAGTAGTATTGACCAGCGCTACGAGCAGTACTTC.

The gene calls are TRBV6-5 and TRBJ1-2; no definite D call. V was trimmed by 6 bases and J by 7 bases, leaving 12 bases between them. From germline, CDR1 is MNHEY and CDR2 SVGAGI. The CDR3 is 12 amino acids. As DNA, the CDR3 is TGTGCCAGCAGGGCAGAAGAGGTTGGCTACACCTTC. The encoded protein is CASRAEEVGYTF.

This clone came up once. The rearrangement uses TRBV9 and TRBJ2-5; the match to TRBD2 covers 8 bases. The V gene end was trimmed by 3 bases and the J gene end by 4 bases; junction bases not matched to a gene: 8. The CDR3 spans 15 residues. Germline values: CDR1 SGDLS, CDR2 YYNGEE. The CDR3, as DNA: TGTGCCAGCAGCGCCGGGGGGGGGCCACCAGAGACCCAGTACTTC. Encoded protein: CASSAGGGPPETQYF. Full variable domain (missing parts from reference TRBV9 and TRBJ2-5): DSGVTQTPKHLITATGQRVTLRCSPRSGDLSVYWYQQSLDQGLQFLIQYYNGEERAKGNILERFSAQQFPDLHSELNLSSLELGDSALYFCASSAGGGPPETQYFGPGTRLLVL.

The J gene is TRBJ2-7, the V gene TRBV7-9; the D gene is possibly TRBD1 (6 bases). V was shortened by 2 bases and J by 5 bases, with 10 bases between the two germline ends. Germline values: CDR1 SEHNR, CDR2 FQNEAQ (reference sequence). The CDR3 is 13 residues long. This CDR3 reads CASSLQGRNEQYF. The CDR3 DNA reads as TGTGCCAGCAGCTTACAGGGGCGGAACGAGCAGTACTTC. Complete variable domain (other parts from reference TRBV7-9 and TRBJ2-7): DTGVSQNPRHKITKRGQNVTFRCDPISEHNRLYWYRQTLGQGPEFLTYFQNEAQLEKSRLLSDRFSAERPKGSFSTLEIQRTEQGDSAMYLCASSLQGRNEQYFGPGTRLTVT.

The chain has TRBV27 and TRBJ1-5, with TRBD1 matching 8 bases. The CDR3 spans 17 residues. Germline CDR1 MNHEY, CDR2 SMNVEV (reference sequence). With V trimmed by 3 bases and J by 3 bases, 10 bases remained unmatched. The CDR3 DNA reads TGTGCCAGCAGTTTTTTCGGCACAGGGGGACTCAATCAGCCCCAGCATTTT. It codes for CASSFFGTGGLNQPQHF.

V and J are TRBV7-2 and TRBJ2-7, with 7 bases fitting TRBD2. This CDR3 contains 15 residues. Trimming removed 5 bases from V and 2 bases from J; junction bases left unmatched: 9. Germline V gives CDR1 SGHTA, CDR2 FQGNSA. CDR3 sequence: CASSILAVLTYEQYF. CDR3 sequence (DNA): TGTGCCAGCAGCATCCTAGCGGTCCTCACCTACGAGCAGTACTTC.

This clone has only one observation. V usage is TRBV2 and J usage is TRBJ2-3; TRBD1 matches 7 bases. The CDR3 covers 12 residues. In germline, CDR1 is SNHLY, CDR2 FYNNEI. V shed 6 bases and J 4 bases; nucleotides not matched to a gene: 1. CDR3 DNA: TGTGCCAGCAGAGGGGGCCCAGATACGCAGTATTTT. It translates to CASRGGPDTQYF.

The V and J genes are TRBV11-3 and TRBJ2-7; tentatively, D is TRBD2 (6 bases). V lost 5 bases, J lost 2 bases, and 13 bases lay in between. CDR3 length: 14 residues. CDR1 and CDR2 (germline): SGHNT, YENEEA. CDR3 region: CASSPRDFAYEQYF. The CDR3 coding sequence is TGTGCCAGCAGCCCAAGGGACTTCGCCTACGAGCAGTACTTC.